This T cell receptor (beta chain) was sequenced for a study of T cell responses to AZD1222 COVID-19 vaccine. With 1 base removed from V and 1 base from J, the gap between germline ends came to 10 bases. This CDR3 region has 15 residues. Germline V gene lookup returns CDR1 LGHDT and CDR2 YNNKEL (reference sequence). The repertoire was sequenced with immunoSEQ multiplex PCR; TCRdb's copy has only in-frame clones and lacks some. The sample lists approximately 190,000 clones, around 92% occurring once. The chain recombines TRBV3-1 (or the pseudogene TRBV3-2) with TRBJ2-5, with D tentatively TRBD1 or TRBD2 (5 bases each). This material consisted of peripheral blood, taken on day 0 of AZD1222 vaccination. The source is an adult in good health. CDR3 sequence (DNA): TGTGCCAGCAGCCAAGCGCCGGGACCCCAAGAGACCCAGTACTTC. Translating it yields CASSQAPGPQETQYF.